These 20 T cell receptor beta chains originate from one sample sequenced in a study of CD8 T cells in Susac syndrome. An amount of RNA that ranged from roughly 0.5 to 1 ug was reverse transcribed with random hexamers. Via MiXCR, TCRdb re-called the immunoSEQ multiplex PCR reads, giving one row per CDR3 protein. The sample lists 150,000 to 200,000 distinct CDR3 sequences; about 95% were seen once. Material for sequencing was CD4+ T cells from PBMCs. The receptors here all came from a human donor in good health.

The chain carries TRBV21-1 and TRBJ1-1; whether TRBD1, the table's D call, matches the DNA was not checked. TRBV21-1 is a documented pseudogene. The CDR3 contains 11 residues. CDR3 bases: TGTGCCAGCTCCCCCGAGAGGGAAGCTTTCTTT. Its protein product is CASSPEREAFF.

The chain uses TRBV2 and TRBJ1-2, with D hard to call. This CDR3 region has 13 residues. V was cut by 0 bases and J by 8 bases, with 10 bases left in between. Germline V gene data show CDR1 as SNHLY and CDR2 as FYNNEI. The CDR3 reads CASSEALRQGYTF. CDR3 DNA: TGTGCCAGCAGTGAAGCGCTCCGACAAGGCTACACCTTC.

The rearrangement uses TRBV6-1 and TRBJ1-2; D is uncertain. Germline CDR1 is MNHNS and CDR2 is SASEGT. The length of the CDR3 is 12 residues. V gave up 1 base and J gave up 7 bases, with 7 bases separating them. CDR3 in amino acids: CASSEGGVGYTF. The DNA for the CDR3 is TGTGCCAGCAGTGAAGGTGGGGTTGGCTACACCTTC.

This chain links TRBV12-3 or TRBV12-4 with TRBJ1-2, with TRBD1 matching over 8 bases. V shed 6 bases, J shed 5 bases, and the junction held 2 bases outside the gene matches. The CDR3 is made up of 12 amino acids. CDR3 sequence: CASRQGDYGYTF. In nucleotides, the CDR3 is TGTGCCAGCAGACAGGGGGATTATGGCTACACCTTC.

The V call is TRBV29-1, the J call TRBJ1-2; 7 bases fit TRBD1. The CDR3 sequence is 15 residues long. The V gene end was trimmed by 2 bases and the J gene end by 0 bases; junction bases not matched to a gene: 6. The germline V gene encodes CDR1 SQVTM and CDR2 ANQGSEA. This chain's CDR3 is CSVEYATGANYGYTF. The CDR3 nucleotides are TGCAGCGTTGAATATGCTACAGGGGCTAACTATGGCTACACCTTC.

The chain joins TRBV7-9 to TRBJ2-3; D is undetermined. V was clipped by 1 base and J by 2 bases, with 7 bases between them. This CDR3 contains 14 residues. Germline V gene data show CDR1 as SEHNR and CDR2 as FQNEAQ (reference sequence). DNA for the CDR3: TGTGCCAGCAGCTTAGTGGCCACCACAGATACGCAGTATTTT. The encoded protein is CASSLVATTDTQYF.

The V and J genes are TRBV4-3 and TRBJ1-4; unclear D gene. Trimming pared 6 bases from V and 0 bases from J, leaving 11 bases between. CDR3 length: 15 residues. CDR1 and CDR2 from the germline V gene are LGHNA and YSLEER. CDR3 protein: CASRVGDSTNEKLFF. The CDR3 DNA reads TGCGCCAGCAGAGTCGGAGACTCAACTAATGAAAAACTGTTTTTT.

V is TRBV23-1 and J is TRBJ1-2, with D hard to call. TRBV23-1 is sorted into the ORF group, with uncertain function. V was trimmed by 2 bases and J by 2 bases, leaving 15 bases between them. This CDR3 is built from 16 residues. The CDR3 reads CASSQLSRPLNYGYTF. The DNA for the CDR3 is TGCGCCAGCAGTCAACTCAGTAGACCTTTGAACTATGGCTACACCTTC.

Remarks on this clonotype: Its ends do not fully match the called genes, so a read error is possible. The CDR3 protein is CASSLGQGSHEQYF. CDR3 nucleotides: TGTGCCAGCAGCTTAGGACAGGGCTCCCACGAGCAGTACTTC. The chain couples TRBV7-9 to TRBJ2-7; 7 nucleotides match TRBD1. Looked up from germline, CDR1 is SEHNR and CDR2 is FQNEAQ (reference sequence). This CDR3 contains 14 residues. The variable domain in full, completed from reference TRBV7-9 and TRBJ2-7, reads DTGVSQNPRHKITKRGQNVTFRCDPISEHNRLYWYRQTLGQGPEFLTYFQNEAQLEKSRLLSDRFSAERPKGSFSTLEIQRTEQGDSAMYLCASSLGQGSHEQYFGPGTRLTVT.

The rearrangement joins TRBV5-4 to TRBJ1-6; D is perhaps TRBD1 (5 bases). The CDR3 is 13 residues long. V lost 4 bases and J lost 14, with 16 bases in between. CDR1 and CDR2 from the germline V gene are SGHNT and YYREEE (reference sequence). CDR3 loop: CASSPGGEPTLHF. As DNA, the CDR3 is TGTGCCAGCAGCCCCGGGGGGGAGCCCACCCTCCACTTT.

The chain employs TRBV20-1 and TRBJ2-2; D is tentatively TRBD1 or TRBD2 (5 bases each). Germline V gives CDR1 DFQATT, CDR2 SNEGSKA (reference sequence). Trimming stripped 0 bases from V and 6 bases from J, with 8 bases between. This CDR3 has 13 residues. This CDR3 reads CSARDRGAGELFF. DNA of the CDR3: TGCAGTGCTAGAGATCGAGGGGCCGGGGAGCTGTTTTTT.

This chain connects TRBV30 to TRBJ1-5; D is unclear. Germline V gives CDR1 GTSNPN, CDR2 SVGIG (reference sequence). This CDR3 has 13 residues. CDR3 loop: CAADAGNGQPQHF. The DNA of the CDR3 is TGTGCTGCCGATGCCGGGAACGGTCAGCCCCAGCATTTT.

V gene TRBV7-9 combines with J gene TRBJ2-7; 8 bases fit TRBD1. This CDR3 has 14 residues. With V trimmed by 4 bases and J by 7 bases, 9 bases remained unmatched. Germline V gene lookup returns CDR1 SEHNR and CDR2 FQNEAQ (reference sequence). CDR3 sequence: CASSSGTGGREQYF. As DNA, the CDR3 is TGTGCCAGCAGCTCCGGGACAGGAGGTCGAGAGCAGTACTTC.

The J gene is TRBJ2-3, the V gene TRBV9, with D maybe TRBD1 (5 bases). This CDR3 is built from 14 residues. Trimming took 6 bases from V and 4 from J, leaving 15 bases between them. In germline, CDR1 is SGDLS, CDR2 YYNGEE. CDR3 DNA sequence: TGTGCCAGCACCCGTTATGCAGGGCCAGATACGCAGTATTTT. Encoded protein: CASTRYAGPDTQYF. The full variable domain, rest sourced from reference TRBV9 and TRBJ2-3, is DSGVTQTPKHLITATGQRVTLRCSPRSGDLSVYWYQQSLDQGLQFLIQYYNGEERAKGNILERFSAQQFPDLHSELNLSSLELGDSALYFCASTRYAGPDTQYFGPGTRLTVL.

As DNA, the CDR3 is TGCAGCGGCGGACAGGGGACCTACGAGCAGTACTTC. Protein: CSGGQGTYEQYF. The V call is TRBV29-1, the J call TRBJ2-7, with 9 bases matching TRBD1. Germline assignment: CDR1 SQVTM and CDR2 ANQGSEA. The CDR3 has 12 residues. The ends lost 7 bases at V and 2 bases at J; junction bases unmatched: 3.

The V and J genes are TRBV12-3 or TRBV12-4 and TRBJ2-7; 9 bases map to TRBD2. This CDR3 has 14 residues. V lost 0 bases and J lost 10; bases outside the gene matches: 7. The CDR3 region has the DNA TGTGCCAGCAGTTTAGCCAGCGGGGGGCCTCCACAGTACTTC. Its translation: CASSLASGGPPQYF.

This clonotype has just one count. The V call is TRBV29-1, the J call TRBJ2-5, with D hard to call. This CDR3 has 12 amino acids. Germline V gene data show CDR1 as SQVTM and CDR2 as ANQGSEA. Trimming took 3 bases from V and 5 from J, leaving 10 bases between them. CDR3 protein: CSVDSRRETQYF. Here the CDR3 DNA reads TGCAGCGTTGATAGCCGGCGGGAGACCCAGTACTTC.

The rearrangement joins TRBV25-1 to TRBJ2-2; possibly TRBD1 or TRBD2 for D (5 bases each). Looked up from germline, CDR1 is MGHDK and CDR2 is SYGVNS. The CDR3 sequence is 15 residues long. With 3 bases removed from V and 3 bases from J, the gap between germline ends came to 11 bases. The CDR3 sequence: CASSEPGRYTGELFF. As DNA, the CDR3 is TGTGCCAGCAGTGAGCCGGGACGGTACACCGGGGAGCTGTTTTTT.

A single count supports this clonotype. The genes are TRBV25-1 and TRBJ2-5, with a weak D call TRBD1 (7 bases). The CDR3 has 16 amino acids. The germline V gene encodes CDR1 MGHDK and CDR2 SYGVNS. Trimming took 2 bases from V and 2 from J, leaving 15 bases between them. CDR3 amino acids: CASSEMLQGGQETQYF. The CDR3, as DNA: TGTGCCAGCAGTGAAATGTTGCAGGGGGGACAAGAGACCCAGTACTTC.

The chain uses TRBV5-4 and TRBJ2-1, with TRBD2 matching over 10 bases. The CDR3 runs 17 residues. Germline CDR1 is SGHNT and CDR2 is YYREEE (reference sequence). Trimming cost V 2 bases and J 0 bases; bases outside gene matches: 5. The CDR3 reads CASSLASGGISYNEQFF. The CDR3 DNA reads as TGTGCCAGCAGCTTAGCTAGCGGGGGAATCTCCTACAATGAGCAGTTCTTC.